Listed below are T cell receptor beta chains from one sample, sequenced in a study of blood T cell repertoires in COVID-19. Clones were sequenced by immunoSEQ multiplex PCR, and TCRdb holds only the in-frame ones, with some missing. The data contain 470,000 or so clones, around 88% of them singletons. The sample was peripheral blood. These receptors were obtained from a woman aged 25 to 39 with acute or convalescent COVID-19. The CDR3 runs from the conserved cysteine through the conserved F or W. The D gene is left open where the match is weak. Clone size is shown for a subset of rows, as once, few, many or a class of expanded clone.

J	V	D	size	DNA	CDR3
TRBJ1-2	TRBV5-4	TRBD1	-	TGTGCCAGCAGCCAGACAGGGGGCGACTATGGCTACACCTTC	CASSQTGGDYGYTF
TRBJ2-2	TRBV27	TRBD1	-	TGTGCCAGCAGTTTATCAGACAGGGCCTGGGACACCGGGGAGCTGTTTTTT	CASSLSDRAWDTGELFF
TRBJ1-2	TRBV2	-	-	TGTGCCAGCAGTGAAGCGTTTACCAGGTTTGGCTACACCTTC	CASSEAFTRFGYTF
TRBJ1-1	TRBV7-3	-	-	TGTGCCAGCAGCTTTAACGGTCAGGATGAAGCTTTCTTT	CASSFNGQDEAFF
TRBJ1-5	TRBV19	TRBD1	once	TGTGCCAGTAGTATAGGGGGACAGGCTCGGAGACAGCCCCAGCATTTT	CASSIGGQARRQPQHF
TRBJ1-2	TRBV19	TRBD1	-	TGTGCCAGTGCCGATGCTAGACAGGGAGGCATTTATGGCTACACCTTC	CASADARQGGIYGYTF
TRBJ2-2	TRBV28	-	-	TGTGCCAGCAGTTTAGTGGGGGGGCATAAGTCCGGGGAGCTGTTTTTT	CASSLVGGHKSGELFF
TRBJ2-5	TRBV3-1/TRBV3-2	TRBD2	-	TGTGCCAGCAGCGAGGGACTAGCGGGGACTAAGGACTTC	CASSEGLAGTKDF
TRBJ2-7	TRBV2	TRBD2	-	TGTGCCAGCGGGGGGGGGAGCTCCTACGAGCAGTACTTC	CASGGGSSYEQYF
TRBJ2-2	TRBV5-1	TRBD1	-	TGCGCCAGCAGAACGGGACAGGGAAACACCGGGGAGCTGTTTTTT	CASRTGQGNTGELFF
TRBJ2-2	TRBV2	TRBD1	-	TGTGCCAGCAGAGAAGGGACAGGGTATAGGGGGCTGTTTTTT	CASREGTGYRGLFF
TRBJ1-3	TRBV2	-	-	TGTGCCAGCACCGGGGGGCTTGGAAACACCATATATTTT	CASTGGLGNTIYF
TRBJ2-3	TRBV4-2	-	-	TGTGCCAGCAGCCAAGATGGCGGAGGCGGGACTACAGATACGCAGTATTTT	CASSQDGGGGTTDTQYF
TRBJ2-6	TRBV7-2	TRBD1	-	TGTGCCAGCAGCGAAAAAAGGGGACAGAAGAGCTCTGGGGCCAACGTCCTGACTTTC	CASSEKRGQKSSGANVLTF
TRBJ2-2	TRBV7-7	TRBD1	once	TGTGCCAGCAGCAGGGACAGGGGGCGGACCGGGGAGCTGTTTTTT	CASSRDRGRTGELFF
TRBJ1-4	TRBV5-4	-	-	TGTGCCAGCAGCTCGACGACAGGACCTAATGAAAAACTGTTTTTT	CASSSTTGPNEKLFF
TRBJ2-3	TRBV10-2	-	-	TGCGCCAGCAGTGAGAGCGTTGGAGATACGCAGTATTTT	CASSESVGDTQYF